These 24 T cell receptor beta chains were sequenced from one sample in a study of blood T cell repertoires in COVID-19 (dated by TCRdb to 2020 to 2021). Library preparation was by the immunoSEQ multiplex PCR assay. Drawn from immuneACCESS, this table holds only the in-frame rearrangements with V and J called that TCRdb kept. Clones are partly lost; checked studies trace under half to an unresolved V gene and leave the rest unexplained. The sample table holds more than 95,000 clones, of which about 85% were seen once. The leading ten clones occupy 2.5% to 3.5% of the sample. Sequenced sample: peripheral blood. The receptors come from a man aged 50-60 years in a cohort sampled during active COVID-19.

V is TRBV19 and J is TRBJ1-2, with 7 bases that match TRBD1. Germline assignment: CDR1 LNHDA and CDR2 SQIVND (reference sequence). V lost 2 bases, J lost 4 bases, and 4 bases stayed unmatched. The CDR3 spans 14 residues. CDR3 region: CASSIQGVFYGYTF. CDR3 DNA: TGTGCCAGTAGTATACAGGGGGTGTTCTATGGCTACACCTTC.

V is TRBV6-5 and J is TRBJ1-1; possibly TRBD1 for D (6 bases). V lost 8 bases to trimming and J lost 1 base, with 14 bases between them. Germline loops: CDR1 MNHEY, CDR2 SVGAGI. The CDR3 has 14 amino acids. The CDR3 is CASVEGVGNTEAFF. As DNA, the CDR3 is TGTGCCAGCGTCGAGGGGGTAGGGAACACTGAAGCTTTCTTT.

This chain connects TRBV4-3 to TRBJ1-2; TRBD1 is a possible D gene (6 bases). V lost 0 bases and J lost 6, with 11 bases in between. The germline V gene encodes CDR1 LGHNA and CDR2 YSLEER. The CDR3 contains 14 residues. CDR3 protein: CASSQDQQGNGYTF. The CDR3 nucleotides read TGCGCCAGCAGCCAAGACCAACAGGGAAATGGCTACACCTTC.

The chain uses TRBV19 and TRBJ2-7; a weak D match, TRBD2 (6 bases). V shed 5 bases and J shed 4 bases, with 12 bases lying between them. Germline V gene lookup returns CDR1 LNHDA and CDR2 SQIVND (reference sequence). This CDR3 is built from 13 residues. The CDR3 loop reads CASSPEGKYEQYF. CDR3 in DNA: TGTGCCAGTAGTCCGGAGGGTAAATACGAGCAGTACTTC.

This chain links TRBV29-1 with TRBJ1-3, with D tentatively TRBD1 (5 bases). The germline CDR1 and CDR2 sequences are SQVTM and ANQGSEA. This CDR3 spans 13 amino acids. Trimming took off 4 bases at V and 0 bases at J, with 7 bases between the two ends. CDR3 DNA: TGCAGCGTTGCCACAGGCTCTGGAAACACCATATATTTT. Its protein product is CSVATGSGNTIYF.

The chain has TRBV9 and TRBJ1-1; D perhaps matches TRBD1 (5 bases). This CDR3 spans 15 amino acids. Looked up from germline, CDR1 is SGDLS and CDR2 is YYNGEE. V was pared by 4 bases and J by 0 bases, with 13 bases between. The CDR3 spells CASSPRTIMNTEAFF. As DNA, the CDR3 is TGTGCCAGCAGCCCGCGGACAATCATGAACACTGAAGCTTTCTTT. The entire variable domain, with the rest obtained from reference TRBV9 and TRBJ1-1, is as follows: DSGVTQTPKHLITATGQRVTLRCSPRSGDLSVYWYQQSLDQGLQFLIQYYNGEERAKGNILERFSAQQFPDLHSELNLSSLELGDSALYFCASSPRTIMNTEAFFGQGTRLTVV.

The gene calls are TRBV2 and TRBJ2-2, with a possible D match to TRBD2 (6 bases). Germline loops: CDR1 SNHLY, CDR2 FYNNEI. The CDR3 consists of 15 residues. The V end lost 0 bases, the J end lost 3 bases, and 8 bases lay between the germline ends. CDR3 loop: CASSEARGDTGELFF. Written as DNA, the CDR3 is TGTGCCAGCAGTGAAGCGCGGGGAGACACCGGGGAGCTGTTTTTT.

This clone has a single count. This chain links TRBV1 with TRBJ2-7; TRBD2, the D gene given by the table, was not confirmed from the DNA. TRBV1 is marked as a pseudogene. There are 18 residues in the CDR3. As DNA, the CDR3 is TGCACCAGCAGCGTCATACTAGCGGGGGACGCTTCGGGCTACGAGCAGTACTTC. This encodes CTSSVILAGDASGYEQYF.

The chain is built from TRBV12-3 or TRBV12-4 and TRBJ2-5, with D tentatively TRBD2 (6 bases). The CDR3 extends over 13 amino acids. Trimming removed 2 bases at V and 5 bases at J, with 9 bases between. The chain's CDR3 is CASSLRRGETQYF. The DNA for the CDR3 is TGTGCCAGCAGTTTACGTCGGGGGGAGACCCAGTACTTC.

This sequence joins TRBV2 and TRBJ2-5; 8 nucleotides agree with TRBD1. V shed 6 bases, J shed 2 bases, and the junction held 5 bases outside the gene matches. Germline V gene lookup returns CDR1 SNHLY and CDR2 FYNNEI. The CDR3 is 14 amino acids. Here the CDR3 reads CASRQGARQETQYF. The CDR3 nucleotides are TGTGCCAGCAGGCAGGGGGCAAGGCAAGAGACCCAGTACTTC.

The chain joins TRBV11-2 to TRBJ1-2; D is undetermined. Trimming shortened V by 5 bases and J by 8 bases, and 15 bases separated the two germline ends. The germline V gene encodes CDR1 SGHAT and CDR2 FQNNGV. This CDR3 comprises 13 residues. This CDR3 is CASSPGRERGYTF. The CDR3 DNA follows: TGTGCCAGCAGCCCTGGAAGGGAGAGGGGCTACACCTTC.

The chain carries TRBV11-1 and TRBJ2-2; no reliable D call. The ends were cut back, 5 bases at V and 7 bases at J, with 11 bases in the middle. CDR1 and CDR2 from the germline V gene are SGHAT and FQDESV (reference sequence). The CDR3 length is 13 residues. CDR3 residues: CASSTTPGGELFF. In nucleotides, the CDR3 is TGTGCCAGCAGCACCACCCCCGGCGGGGAGCTGTTTTTT.

The table lists this clone with a few counts. The J gene is TRBJ2-1, the V gene TRBV11-2, with TRBD1 matching over 7 bases. The length of the CDR3 is 14 residues. CDR1 is SGHAT, CDR2 FQNNGV, per germline. The ends lost 7 bases at V and 12 bases at J; junction bases unmatched: 15. CDR3 nucleotides: TGTGCCAGCATCCCCGACAGGGTTGAAGTCGGGCAGTTCTTC. It translates to CASIPDRVEVGQFF.

The V gene is TRBV7-8, the J gene TRBJ2-3, with D perhaps matching TRBD2 (7 bases). The CDR3 sequence is 16 residues long. Germline V gives CDR1 SGHVS, CDR2 FQNEAQ. The V and J ends lost 5 bases and 2 bases respectively, with 17 bases between them. The CDR3 DNA sequence: TGTGCCAGCAGCGACCGGGGGCGGGGGTACACAGATACGCAGTATTTT. Encoded protein: CASSDRGRGYTDTQYF.

V and J are TRBV6-5 and TRBJ2-3, with D possibly being TRBD2 (7 bases). The CDR3 covers 15 residues. CDR1 is MNHEY and CDR2 is SVGAGI in the germline V gene. Trimming stripped 2 bases from V and 3 bases from J, with 12 bases between. The CDR3 DNA follows: TGTGCCAGCAGTTACGGGGGGGGCGATACAGATACGCAGTATTTT. Amino acids: CASSYGGGDTDTQYF.

The J gene is TRBJ2-5, the V gene TRBV7-9; 8 bases align to TRBD1. CDR3 length: 14 residues. Germline CDR1 SEHNR, CDR2 FQNEAQ (reference sequence). With V trimmed by 3 bases and J by 4 bases, 4 bases remained unmatched. For the CDR3, the DNA is TGTGCCAGCAGCTTTACAGGGGGAGCAGAGACCCAGTACTTC. Its protein product is CASSFTGGAETQYF.

This chain links TRBV19 with TRBJ1-1, with TRBD1 as a possible D gene (5 bases). The CDR3 contains 12 residues. The germline V and J ends were trimmed by 3 bases and 5 bases, with 7 bases remaining between them. Germline lookup yields CDR1 LNHDA and CDR2 SQIVND (reference sequence). CDR3 DNA sequence: TGTGCCAGTAGTATTAGGGGAACTGAAGCTTTCTTT. As protein: CASSIRGTEAFF.

The chain is built from TRBV6-1 and TRBJ2-3, with a tentative D call TRBD2 (6 bases). Trimming took off 2 bases at V and 0 bases at J, with 15 bases between the two ends. This CDR3 is 17 amino acids long. The germline CDR1 and CDR2 sequences are MNHNS and SASEGT. The CDR3 spells CASSERGTGVSTDTQYF. DNA of the CDR3: TGTGCCAGCAGTGAACGGGGTACGGGGGTTAGCACAGATACGCAGTATTTT.

This chain joins TRBV24-1 and TRBJ2-3, with 10 bases matching TRBD2. The germline V gene has CDR1 KGHDR and CDR2 SFDVKD. The CDR3 is 14 amino acids. Trimming cost V 9 bases and J 6 bases; bases outside gene matches: 8. CDR3 in amino acids: CATGSGGSGDTQYF. The CDR3 bases are TGTGCCACCGGTAGCGGGGGGTCGGGGGATACGCAGTATTTT.

The rearrangement links TRBV14 to TRBJ1-2; a weak D match, TRBD1 (6 bases). V was shortened by 4 bases and J by 1 base, with 10 bases between the two germline ends. Germline-derived CDR1 and CDR2 are SGHDN and FVKESK. This CDR3 spans 14 amino acids. CDR3 in amino acids: CASSPQGYNYGYTF. For the CDR3, the DNA is TGTGCCAGCAGCCCACAGGGTTATAACTATGGCTACACCTTC. The variable domain in full, completed from reference TRBV14 and TRBJ1-2, reads EAGVTQFPSHSVIEKGQTVTLRCDPISGHDNLYWYRRVMGKEIKFLLHFVKESKQDESGMPNNRFLAERTGGTYSTLKVQPAELEDSGVYFCASSPQGYNYGYTFGSGTRLTVV.

Only a few counts were recorded for this clone. This chain links TRBV28 with TRBJ1-5; possibly TRBD1 for D (6 bases). Germline CDR1 MDHEN, CDR2 SYDVKM. The V end was cut by 6 bases, the J end by 5 bases, with 20 bases between. The CDR3 covers 16 residues. The CDR3 sequence: CASRNIQGSVYQPQHF. The CDR3 bases are TGTGCCAGCAGAAATATCCAGGGGTCGGTCTATCAGCCCCAGCATTTT.

V gene TRBV7-2 combines with J gene TRBJ2-1; 11 positions match TRBD1. The V and J ends lost 2 bases and 4 bases, in that order; junction bases with no gene match: 4. Germline lookup yields CDR1 SGHTA and CDR2 FQGNSA. This CDR3 region has 16 residues. The CDR3 loop is CASSLTGTGGYNEQFF. The DNA of the CDR3 is TGTGCCAGCAGCTTAACTGGGACAGGGGGGTACAATGAGCAGTTCTTC.

J is TRBJ2-2 and V is TRBV5-8; 8 bases align to TRBD1. Looked up from germline, CDR1 is SGHTS and CDR2 is YDEGEE. Unmatched junction bases numbered 3, after V lost 3 bases and J lost 5 bases. The CDR3 length is 14 residues. CDR3 region: CASSSRTGTGELFF. CDR3 in DNA: TGTGCCAGCAGCTCCAGGACAGGGACCGGGGAGCTGTTTTTT.

This chain connects TRBV6-5 to TRBJ2-7; 7 bases map to TRBD1. This CDR3 contains 16 residues. The germline CDR1 and CDR2 sequences are MNHEY and SVGAGI. J was trimmed by 3 bases and V by 2 bases; bases with no gene match: 10. CDR3 bases: TGTGCCAGCAGTTACACAAACAGGGGTGGCAACTACGAGCAGTACTTC. Amino acids: CASSYTNRGGNYEQYF.